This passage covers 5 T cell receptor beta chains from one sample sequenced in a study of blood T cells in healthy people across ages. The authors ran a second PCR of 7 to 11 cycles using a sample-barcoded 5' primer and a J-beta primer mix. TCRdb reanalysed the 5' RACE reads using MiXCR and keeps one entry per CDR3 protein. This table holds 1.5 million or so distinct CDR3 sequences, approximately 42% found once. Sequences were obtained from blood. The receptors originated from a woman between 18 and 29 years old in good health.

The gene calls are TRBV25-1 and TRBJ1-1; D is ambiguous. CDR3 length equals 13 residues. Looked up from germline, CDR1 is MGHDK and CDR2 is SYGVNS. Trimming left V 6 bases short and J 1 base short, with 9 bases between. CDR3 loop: CASRSGGNTEAFF. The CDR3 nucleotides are TGTGCCAGCAGGTCTGGAGGGAACACTGAAGCTTTCTTT.

CDR3 amino acids: CASSSSHYNEQFF. The CDR3 nucleotides are TGTGCCAGCAGCTCGAGTCACTACAATGAGCAGTTCTTC. V is TRBV7-9 and J is TRBJ2-1; D is undetermined. Trimming pared 4 bases from V and 3 bases from J, leaving 7 bases between. The germline V gene has CDR1 SEHNR and CDR2 FQNEAQ (reference sequence). CDR3 length: 13 residues.

For the CDR3, the DNA is TGTGCCAGCAGCTTAGTGGGGACAGGGGACACTGAAGCTTTCTTT. Its translation is CASSLVGTGDTEAFF. The chain is built from TRBV7-9 and TRBJ1-1, with 10 bases fitting TRBD1. V shed 1 base, J shed 3 bases, and the junction held 2 bases outside the gene matches. CDR3 size: 15 residues. The V gene's germline CDR1 is SEHNR and CDR2 FQNEAQ (reference sequence).

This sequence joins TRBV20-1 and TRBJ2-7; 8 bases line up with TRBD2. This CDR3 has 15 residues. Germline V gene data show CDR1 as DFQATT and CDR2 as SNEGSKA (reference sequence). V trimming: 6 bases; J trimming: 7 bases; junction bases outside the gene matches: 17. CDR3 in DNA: TGCAGTGCCACCTCCAGCGGGGGTGGTTACAATGAGCAGTACTTC. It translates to CSATSSGGGYNEQYF.

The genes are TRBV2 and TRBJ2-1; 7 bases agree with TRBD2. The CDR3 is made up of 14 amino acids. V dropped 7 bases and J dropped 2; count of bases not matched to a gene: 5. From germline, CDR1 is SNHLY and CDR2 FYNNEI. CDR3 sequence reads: CASTSGTAYNEQFF. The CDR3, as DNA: TGTGCCAGCACAAGCGGGACCGCCTACAATGAGCAGTTCTTC.